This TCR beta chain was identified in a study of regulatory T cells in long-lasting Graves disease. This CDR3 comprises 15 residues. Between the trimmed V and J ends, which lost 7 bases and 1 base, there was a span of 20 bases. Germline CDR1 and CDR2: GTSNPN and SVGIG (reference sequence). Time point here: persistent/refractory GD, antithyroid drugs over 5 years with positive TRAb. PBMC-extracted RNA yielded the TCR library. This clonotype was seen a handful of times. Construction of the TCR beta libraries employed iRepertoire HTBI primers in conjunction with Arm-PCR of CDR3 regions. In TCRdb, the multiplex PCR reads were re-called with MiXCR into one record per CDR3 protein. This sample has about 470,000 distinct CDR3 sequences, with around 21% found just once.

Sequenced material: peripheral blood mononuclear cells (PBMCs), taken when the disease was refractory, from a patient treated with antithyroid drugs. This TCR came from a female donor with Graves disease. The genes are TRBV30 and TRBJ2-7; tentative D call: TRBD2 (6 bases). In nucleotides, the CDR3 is TGTGCCTCCAGGGCCGGGGGAATGGGATCCTACGAGCAGTACTTC. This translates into CASRAGGMGSYEQYF.